A selection of T cell receptor beta chains follows, all from one sample in a study of blood T cell repertoires in COVID-19. Produced via immunoSEQ multiplex PCR; TCRdb's table is partial and in-frame only. The sample yields fewer than 450,000 clones, 90% seen once. Sample: PBMCs or T cells enriched from blood (not recorded which). These receptors came from a man between 18 and 35 years old who had recovered from COVID-19. Each CDR3 is given with its conserved first and last residue. Each record gives: V gene, D gene, J gene, clone size, CDR3 protein, CDR3 DNA. The D gene is left open where the match is weak. Rows give clone size only sometimes, using once, few, many, or a class for an expanded clone.

>TRBV5-8|-|TRBJ1-4|once
CASSLLRDEKLFF
TGTGCCAGCAGCTTGCTCAGGGATGAAAAACTGTTTTTT
>TRBV3-1/TRBV3-2|TRBD1|TRBJ1-5|-
CASSQSRGENQPQHF
TGTGCCAGCAGCCAATCCAGGGGGGAAAATCAGCCCCAGCATTTT
>TRBV27|TRBD1|TRBJ1-6|-
CASSSPLRQGNSPLHF
TGTGCCAGCAGTTCCCCACTTCGACAGGGGAATTCACCCCTCCACTTT
>TRBV28|TRBD2|TRBJ2-3|-
CASSQQGTRTDTQYF
TGTGCCAGCAGTCAACAAGGGACTAGGACAGATACGCAGTATTTT
>TRBV11-3|-|TRBJ1-1|-
CASSLLGGANTEAFF
TGTGCCAGCAGCTTATTAGGCGGGGCGAACACTGAAGCTTTCTTT
>TRBV3-1/TRBV3-2|TRBD1|TRBJ1-1|once
CASSQETGAEAFF
TGTGCCAGCAGCCAAGAAACAGGGGCTGAAGCTTTCTTT
>TRBV19|-|TRBJ1-3|-
CASSIATYTGNTIYF
TGTGCCAGTAGTATAGCCACTTATACTGGAAACACCATATATTTT
>TRBV5-1|-|TRBJ1-2|-
CASSLGQGDGYTF
TGCGCCAGCAGCTTGGGGCAAGGGGATGGCTACACCTTC
>TRBV28|-|TRBJ2-1|-
CASSPGTYNEQFF
TGTGCCAGCAGCCCGGGGACCTACAATGAGCAGTTCTTC
>TRBV6-2/TRBV6-3|-|TRBJ2-3|-
CASSGGRADTQYF
TGTGCCAGCAGCGGAGGACGGGCAGATACGCAGTATTTT
>TRBV11-1|-|TRBJ1-1|-
CASSLGTSGENTEAFF
TGTGCCAGCAGCTTAGGCACTTCAGGGGAGAACACTGAAGCTTTCTTT
>TRBV2|TRBD1|TRBJ1-4|-
CASSVQTGGYEKLFF
TGTGCCAGCAGTGTCCAGACAGGGGGTTATGAAAAACTGTTTTTT
>TRBV5-1|TRBD1|TRBJ2-1|-
CASSLVGTGGDEQFF
TGCGCCAGCAGCTTGGTAGGGACAGGGGGCGATGAGCAGTTCTTC
>TRBV2|TRBD1|TRBJ1-1|-
CASSEGGQGGTEAFF
TGTGCCAGCAGCGAAGGCGGACAGGGTGGGACTGAAGCTTTCTTT
>TRBV5-5|TRBD1|TRBJ2-4|-
CASSTDRGNIQYF
TGTGCCAGCAGCACGGACAGGGGAAACATTCAGTACTTC
>TRBV9|TRBD1|TRBJ2-4|-
CASSATGFQNIQYF
TGTGCCAGCAGCGCGACAGGGTTCCAAAACATTCAGTACTTC
>TRBV5-4|TRBD1|TRBJ1-2|-
CASSSPDRDKYGYTF
TGTGCCAGCAGCTCCCCAGACAGGGATAAATATGGCTACACCTTC
>TRBV3-1/TRBV3-2|TRBD1|TRBJ2-7|-
CASSHSDRLYEQYF
TGTGCCAGCAGCCATTCGGACAGGCTATACGAGCAGTACTTC
>TRBV11-3|-|TRBJ1-1|-
CASSAGGNTEAFF
TGTGCCAGCAGCGCGGGGGGGAACACTGAAGCTTTCTTT
>TRBV5-4|TRBD2|TRBJ2-7|-
CASSAGTSGAYEQYF
TGTGCCAGCAGCGCTGGGACTAGCGGGGCCTACGAGCAGTACTTC
>TRBV11-3|TRBD1|TRBJ2-5|-
CASSSRTGGGTQYF
TGTGCCAGCAGCTCAAGGACAGGGGGTGGGACCCAGTACTTC
>TRBV7-8|-|TRBJ1-2|-
CASSPRTPRGNYGYTF
TGTGCCAGCAGCCCTCGGACCCCAAGGGGTAACTATGGCTACACCTTC
>TRBV27|-|TRBJ1-3|-
CASSPPREGISGNTIYF
TGTGCCAGCAGTCCCCCCCGGGAAGGGATCTCTGGAAACACCATATATTTT
>TRBV24-1|-|TRBJ2-1|-
CATSDSGASAYNEQFF
TGTGCCACCAGTGATTCTGGGGCTAGCGCATACAATGAGCAGTTCTTC
>TRBV9|-|TRBJ1-2|-
CATTELGVGYTF
TGTGCCACCACAGAGTTAGGGGTTGGCTACACCTTC
>TRBV6-5|TRBD1|TRBJ1-2|few
CASRDRDRVGYTF
TGTGCCAGCAGGGATAGGGACAGGGTAGGCTACACCTTC